This T cell receptor beta chain was identified in a study of a mutant IDH1 vaccine in newly diagnosed glioma. As for time point: baseline, week 1 (first vaccination visit). The treatment is: pre-vaccination baseline after standard-of-care therapy. Looked up from germline, CDR1 is SGHTA and CDR2 is FQGNSA. V lost 2 bases and J 4 bases, leaving 8 bases between the germline ends. This CDR3 has 13 amino acids. Data came from immunoSEQ multiplex PCR; TCRdb stores just in-frame clones and leaves some out. The table lists 95,000 to 100,000 clones, 70% to 90% of them singletons. The input for sequencing was PBMCs, taken from a glioma patient treated with radiotherapy, temozolomide or both. This receptor was obtained from a woman aged 50 to 60 with glioma. The chain links TRBV7-2 to TRBJ1-2; D call uncertain. The CDR3 coding sequence is TGTGCCAGCAGCTTAACGGGAGGCTATGGCTACACCTTC. This encodes CASSLTGGYGYTF.